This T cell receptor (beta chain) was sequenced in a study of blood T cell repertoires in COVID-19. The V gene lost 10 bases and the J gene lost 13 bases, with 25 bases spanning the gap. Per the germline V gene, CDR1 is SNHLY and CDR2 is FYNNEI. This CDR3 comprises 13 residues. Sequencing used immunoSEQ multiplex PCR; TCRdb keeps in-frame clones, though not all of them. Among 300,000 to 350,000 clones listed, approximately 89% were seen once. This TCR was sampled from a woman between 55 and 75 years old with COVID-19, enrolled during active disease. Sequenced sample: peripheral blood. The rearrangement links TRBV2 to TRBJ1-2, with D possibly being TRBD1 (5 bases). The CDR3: CATGYRGPLVRTF. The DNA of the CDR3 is TGTGCCACCGGTTATAGGGGCCCCCTCGTCCGCACCTTC. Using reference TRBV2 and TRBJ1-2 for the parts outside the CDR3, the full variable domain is EPEVTQTPSHQVTQMGQEVILRCVPISNHLYFYWYRQILGQKVEFLVSFYNNEISEKSEIFDDQFSVERPDGSNFTLKIRSTKLEDSAMYFCATGYRGPLVRTFGSGTRLTVV.